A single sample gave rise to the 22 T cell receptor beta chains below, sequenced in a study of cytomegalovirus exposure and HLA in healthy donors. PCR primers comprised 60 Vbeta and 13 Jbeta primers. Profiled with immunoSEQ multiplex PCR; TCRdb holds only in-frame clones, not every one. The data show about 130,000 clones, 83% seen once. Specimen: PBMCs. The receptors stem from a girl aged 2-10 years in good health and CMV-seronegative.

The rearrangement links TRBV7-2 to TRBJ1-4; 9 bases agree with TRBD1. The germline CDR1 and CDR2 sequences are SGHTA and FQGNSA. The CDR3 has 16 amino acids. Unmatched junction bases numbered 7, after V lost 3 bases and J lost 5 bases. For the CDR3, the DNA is TGTGCCAGCAGCTTGTACCCCGGGACAGGGAATGAAAAACTGTTTTTT. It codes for CASSLYPGTGNEKLFF.

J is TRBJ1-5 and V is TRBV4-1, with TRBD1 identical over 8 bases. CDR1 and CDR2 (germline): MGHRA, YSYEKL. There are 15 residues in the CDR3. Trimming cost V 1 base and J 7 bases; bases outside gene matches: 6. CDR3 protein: CASSQVMTGEQPQHF. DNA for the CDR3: TGCGCCAGCAGCCAAGTTATGACAGGGGAACAGCCCCAGCATTTT.

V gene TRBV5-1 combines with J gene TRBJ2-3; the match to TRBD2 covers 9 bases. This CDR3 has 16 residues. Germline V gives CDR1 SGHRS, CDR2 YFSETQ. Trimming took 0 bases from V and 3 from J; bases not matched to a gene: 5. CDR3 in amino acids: CASSLAPAGGTDTQYF. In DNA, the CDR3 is TGCGCCAGCAGCTTGGCCCCAGCGGGGGGAACAGATACGCAGTATTTT.

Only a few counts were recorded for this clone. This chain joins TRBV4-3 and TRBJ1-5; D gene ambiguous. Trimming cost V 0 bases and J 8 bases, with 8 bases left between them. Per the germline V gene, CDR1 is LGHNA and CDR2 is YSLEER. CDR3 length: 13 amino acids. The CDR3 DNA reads TGCGCCAGCAGCCAAGAACCGCGAGAGCCCCAGCATTTT. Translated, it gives CASSQEPREPQHF.

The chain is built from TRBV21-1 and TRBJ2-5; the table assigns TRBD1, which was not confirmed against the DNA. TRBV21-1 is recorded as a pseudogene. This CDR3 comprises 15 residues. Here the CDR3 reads CASSWPDRSQETQYF. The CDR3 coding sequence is TGTGCCAGCAGCTGGCCCGACAGGAGCCAAGAGACCCAGTACTTC.

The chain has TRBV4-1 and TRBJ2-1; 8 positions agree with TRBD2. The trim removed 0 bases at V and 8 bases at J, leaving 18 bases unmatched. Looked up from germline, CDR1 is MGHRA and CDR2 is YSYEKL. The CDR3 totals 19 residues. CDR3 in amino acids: CASSQDFRAKGSGTDEQFF. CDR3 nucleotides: TGCGCCAGCAGCCAAGATTTCCGGGCGAAAGGTAGCGGGACTGATGAGCAGTTCTTC.

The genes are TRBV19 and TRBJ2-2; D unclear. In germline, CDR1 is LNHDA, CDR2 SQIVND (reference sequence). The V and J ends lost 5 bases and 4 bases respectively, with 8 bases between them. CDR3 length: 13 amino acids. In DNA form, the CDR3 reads TGTGCCAGTAGTCCCGCAGGCACCGGGGAGCTGTTTTTT. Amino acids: CASSPAGTGELFF.

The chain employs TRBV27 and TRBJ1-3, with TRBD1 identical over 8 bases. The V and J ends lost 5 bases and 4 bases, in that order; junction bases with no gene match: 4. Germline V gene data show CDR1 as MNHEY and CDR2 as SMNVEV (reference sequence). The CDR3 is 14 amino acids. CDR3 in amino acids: CASSHQGAGNTIYF. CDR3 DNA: TGTGCCAGCAGTCATCAGGGGGCAGGAAACACCATATATTTT.

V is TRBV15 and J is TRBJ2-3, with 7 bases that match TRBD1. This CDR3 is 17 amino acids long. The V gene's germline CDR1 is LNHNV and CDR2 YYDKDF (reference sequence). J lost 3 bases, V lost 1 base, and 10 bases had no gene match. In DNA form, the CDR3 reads TGTGCCACCAGCAGAGGGACAGGCGCCAGACTTACAGATACGCAGTATTTT. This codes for CATSRGTGARLTDTQYF. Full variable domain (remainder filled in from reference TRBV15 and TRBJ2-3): DAMVIQNPRYQVTQFGKPVTLSCSQTLNHNVMYWYQQKSSQAPKLLFHYYDKDFNNEADTPDNFQSRRPNTSFCFLDIRSPGLGDTAMYLCATSRGTGARLTDTQYFGPGTRLTVL.

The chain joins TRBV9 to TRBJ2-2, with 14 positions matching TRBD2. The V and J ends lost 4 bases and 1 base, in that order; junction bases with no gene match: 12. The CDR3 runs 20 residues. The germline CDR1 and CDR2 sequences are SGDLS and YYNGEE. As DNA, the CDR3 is TGTGCCAGCAGCTACAAAACGGGACTAGCGGGAGAAGGGAACACCGGGGAGCTGTTTTTT. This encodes CASSYKTGLAGEGNTGELFF. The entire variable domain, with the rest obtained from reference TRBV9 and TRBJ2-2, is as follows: DSGVTQTPKHLITATGQRVTLRCSPRSGDLSVYWYQQSLDQGLQFLIQYYNGEERAKGNILERFSAQQFPDLHSELNLSSLELGDSALYFCASSYKTGLAGEGNTGELFFGEGSRLTVL.

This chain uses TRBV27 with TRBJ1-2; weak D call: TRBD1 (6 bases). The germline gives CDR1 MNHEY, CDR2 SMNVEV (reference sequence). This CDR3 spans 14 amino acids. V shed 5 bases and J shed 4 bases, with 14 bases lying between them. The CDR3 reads CASSQTAGVYGYTF. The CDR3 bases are TGTGCCAGCAGTCAAACAGCAGGGGTCTATGGCTACACCTTC.

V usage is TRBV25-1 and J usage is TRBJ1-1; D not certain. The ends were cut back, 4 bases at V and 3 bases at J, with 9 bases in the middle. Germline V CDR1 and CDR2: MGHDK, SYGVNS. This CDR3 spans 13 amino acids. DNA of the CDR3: TGTGCCAGCAGTGTTCGCTTAGACACTGAAGCTTTCTTT. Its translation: CASSVRLDTEAFF.

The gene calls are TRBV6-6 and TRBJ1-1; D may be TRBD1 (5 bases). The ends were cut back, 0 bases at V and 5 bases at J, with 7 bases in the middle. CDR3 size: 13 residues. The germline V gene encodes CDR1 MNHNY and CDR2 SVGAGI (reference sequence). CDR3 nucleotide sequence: TGTGCCAGCAGTTACTCCGGGGGGACTGAAGCTTTCTTT. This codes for CASSYSGGTEAFF.

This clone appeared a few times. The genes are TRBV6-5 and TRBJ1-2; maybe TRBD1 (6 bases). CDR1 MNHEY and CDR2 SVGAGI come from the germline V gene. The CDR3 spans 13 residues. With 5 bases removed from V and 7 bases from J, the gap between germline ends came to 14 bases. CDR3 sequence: CASSRTGTGGYTF. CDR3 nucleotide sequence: TGTGCCAGCAGTCGAACAGGGACCGGTGGCTACACCTTC.

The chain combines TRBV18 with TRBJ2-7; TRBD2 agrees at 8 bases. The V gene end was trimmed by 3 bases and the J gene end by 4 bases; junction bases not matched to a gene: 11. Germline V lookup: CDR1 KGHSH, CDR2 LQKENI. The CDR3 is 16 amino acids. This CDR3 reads CASSPQRSREGYEQYF. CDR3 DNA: TGTGCCAGCTCACCCCAACGGAGTCGGGAGGGGTACGAGCAGTACTTC.

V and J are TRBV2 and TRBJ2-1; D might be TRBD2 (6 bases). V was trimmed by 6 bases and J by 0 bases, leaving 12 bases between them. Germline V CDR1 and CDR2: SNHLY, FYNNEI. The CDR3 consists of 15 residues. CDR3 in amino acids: CASSGEVSSYNEQFF. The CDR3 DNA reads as TGTGCCAGCAGCGGGGAGGTCAGCTCCTACAATGAGCAGTTCTTC.

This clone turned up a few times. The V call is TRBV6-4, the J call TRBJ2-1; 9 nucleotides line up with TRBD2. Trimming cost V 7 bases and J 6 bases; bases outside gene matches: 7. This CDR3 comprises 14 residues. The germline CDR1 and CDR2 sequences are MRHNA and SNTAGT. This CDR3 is CASTDSAGGNEQFF. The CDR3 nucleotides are TGTGCCAGCACCGACTCAGCGGGAGGCAATGAGCAGTTCTTC.

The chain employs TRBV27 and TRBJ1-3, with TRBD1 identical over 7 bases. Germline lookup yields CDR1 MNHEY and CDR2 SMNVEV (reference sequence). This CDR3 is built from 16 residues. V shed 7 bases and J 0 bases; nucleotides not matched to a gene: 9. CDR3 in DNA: TGTGCCAGCACAACTTTGAGACAGGGCTCTGGAAACACCATATATTTT. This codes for CASTTLRQGSGNTIYF.

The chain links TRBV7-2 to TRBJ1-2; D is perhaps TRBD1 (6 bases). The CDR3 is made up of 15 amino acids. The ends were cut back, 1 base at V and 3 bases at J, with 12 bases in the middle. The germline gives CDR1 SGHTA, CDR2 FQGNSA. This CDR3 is CASSLDRALDYGYTF. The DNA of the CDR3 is TGTGCCAGCAGCTTAGACAGGGCTTTGGACTATGGCTACACCTTC. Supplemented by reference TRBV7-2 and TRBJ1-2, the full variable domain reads GAGVSQSPSNKVTEKGKDVELRCDPISGHTALYWYRQSLGQGLEFLIYFQGNSAPDKSGLPSDRFSAERTGGSVSTLTIQRTQQEDSAVYLCASSLDRALDYGYTFGSGTRLTVV.

The CDR3 coding sequence is TGTGCCAGCAGTTTATTATCGGATACGCAGTATTTT. Amino acid sequence: CASSLLSDTQYF. The chain joins TRBV28 to TRBJ2-3; D not certain. Germline assignment: CDR1 MDHEN and CDR2 SYDVKM. This CDR3 is 12 amino acids long. V shed 1 base and J shed 6 bases, with 5 bases lying between them.

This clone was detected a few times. The CDR3 DNA is TGCAGTGCTACGAGGGGGACTGAAGCTTTCTTT. Protein sequence: CSATRGTEAFF. The rearrangement joins TRBV20-1 to TRBJ1-1; weak D call: TRBD1 (6 bases). The V gene's germline CDR1 is DFQATT and CDR2 SNEGSKA (reference sequence). V shed 4 bases and J shed 5 bases, with 8 bases lying between them. The CDR3 contains 11 residues.

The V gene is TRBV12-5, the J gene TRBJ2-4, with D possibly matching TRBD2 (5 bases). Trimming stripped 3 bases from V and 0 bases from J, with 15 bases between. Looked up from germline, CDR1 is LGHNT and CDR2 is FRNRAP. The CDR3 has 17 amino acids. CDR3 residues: CASGFILDGLAKNIQYF. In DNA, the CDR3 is TGTGCTAGTGGTTTTATTCTGGATGGACTAGCCAAAAACATTCAGTACTTC.